This passage covers 13 T cell receptor beta chains from one sample sequenced in a study of response to subunit inactivated influenza vaccine. TCRdb called the RT-PCR reads again in MiXCR, with one record for every CDR3 protein. The sample includes hundreds of thousands of distinct CDR3 sequences, 13% to 15% of them seen just once. Specimen: PBMCs from blood, collected approximately 15 days before vaccination. The receptors derive from a man aged 50 to 59 who received an inactivated influenza vaccine.

This clonotype was seen a handful of times. The chain combines TRBV11-3 with TRBJ2-3; the D gene could be TRBD1 or TRBD2 (5 bases each). Germline CDR1 is SGHNT and CDR2 is YENEEA. Trimming pared 4 bases from V and 3 bases from J, leaving 17 bases between. The CDR3 has 16 amino acids. CDR3 region: CASSSYRDAKTDTQYF. In nucleotides, the CDR3 is TGTGCCAGCAGCTCGTACCGGGACGCAAAAACAGATACGCAGTATTTT.

There are a few counts of this clonotype. The V gene is TRBV7-2, the J gene TRBJ1-4; 7 nucleotides match TRBD1. The V and J ends lost 3 bases and 9 bases, in that order; junction bases with no gene match: 4. CDR1 is SGHTA and CDR2 is FQGNSA in the germline V gene. This CDR3 region has 13 residues. In DNA, the CDR3 is TGTGCCAGCAGCTTGGGACAGCGCCAAAAACTGTTTTTT. Translated, it gives CASSLGQRQKLFF.

The chain employs TRBV7-2 and TRBJ2-4; D possibly matches TRBD1 or TRBD2 (5 bases each). The CDR3 covers 17 residues. CDR1 SGHTA and CDR2 FQGNSA come from the germline V gene. The ends were cut back, 6 bases at V and 0 bases at J, with 18 bases in the middle. CDR3 DNA: TGTGCCAGCAGTTTCTTGAGGGGAGATTTAGCCAAAAACATTCAGTACTTC. Translated: CASSFLRGDLAKNIQYF. The full variable domain, in which reference TRBV7-2 and TRBJ2-4 provide the parts outside the CDR3, is GAGVSQSPSNKVTEKGKDVELRCDPISGHTALYWYRQSLGQGLEFLIYFQGNSAPDKSGLPSDRFSAERTGGSVSTLTIQRTQQEDSAVYLCASSFLRGDLAKNIQYFGAGTRLSVL.

The CDR3 loop is CASSLGAQLTEAFF. The DNA of the CDR3 is TGCGCCAGCAGCTTGGGTGCTCAGCTCACTGAAGCTTTCTTT. V is TRBV5-1 and J is TRBJ1-1, with D unclear. With 0 bases removed from V and 4 bases from J, the gap between germline ends came to 10 bases. Germline CDR1 and CDR2: SGHRS and YFSETQ. The CDR3 runs 14 residues.

Only a few counts were recorded for this clonotype. The J gene is TRBJ2-3, the V gene TRBV6-1, with 7 bases that match TRBD2. Germline V CDR1 and CDR2: MNHNS, SASEGT. The CDR3 length is 14 residues. With 6 bases clipped from V and 4 bases from J, the junction kept 7 bases outside the gene matches. The DNA for the CDR3 is TGTGCCAGCAGCTTGGGCGGGAGATCAGATACGCAGTATTTT. This sequence encodes CASSLGGRSDTQYF.

The chain links TRBV6-6 to TRBJ2-7, with 7 bases fitting TRBD1. The CDR3 covers 13 residues. Germline V gene lookup returns CDR1 MNHNY and CDR2 SVGAGI (reference sequence). The trim removed 6 bases at V and 3 bases at J, leaving 5 bases unmatched. CDR3 loop: CASSWGQIYEQYF. The CDR3 DNA follows: TGTGCCAGCAGCTGGGGACAGATCTACGAGCAGTACTTC.

This clonotype came up a few times. At one end, the junction sequence differs from germline, possibly due to a read error. V usage is TRBV6-2 or TRBV6-3 and J usage is TRBJ2-1; TRBD2 is a possible D gene (5 bases). This CDR3 is 17 amino acids long. CDR1 MNHEY and CDR2 SVGEGT come from the germline V gene. The CDR3 is CASSHSVGVSSYNEQFF. In nucleotides, the CDR3 is TGTGCCAGCAGTCACTCCGTCGGGGTTAGCTCCTACAATGAGCAGTTCTTC.

The chain is built from TRBV7-2 and TRBJ2-7; perhaps TRBD1 as D (7 bases). Germline values: CDR1 SGHTA, CDR2 FQGNSA. The V and J ends lost 3 bases and 9 bases respectively, with 12 bases between them. This CDR3 region has 12 residues. The CDR3 DNA sequence: TGTGCCAGCAGCTTCAGGGGGGACGGGCAGTACTTC. Encoded protein: CASSFRGDGQYF.

CDR3 loop: CASRPTAAYEQYF. The CDR3 nucleotides are TGTGCCAGCAGGCCGACTGCCGCCTACGAGCAGTACTTC. This chain connects TRBV12-3 or TRBV12-4 to TRBJ2-7; D unresolved. The CDR3 is 13 residues long. V dropped 6 bases and J dropped 2 bases, with 11 bases sitting between them.

There are a few counts of this clonotype. DNA for the CDR3: TGCAGTGCTGGGGGACAGTACGAGCAGTACTTC. It encodes CSAGGQYEQYF. This chain links TRBV20-1 with TRBJ2-7; 7 bases fit TRBD1. The germline V gene encodes CDR1 DFQATT and CDR2 SNEGSKA (reference sequence). The CDR3 has 11 amino acids. Trimming removed 5 bases from V and 4 bases from J; junction bases left unmatched: 2.

The chain has TRBV15 and TRBJ1-2; 7 bases are shared with TRBD1. Germline values: CDR1 LNHNV, CDR2 YYDKDF (reference sequence). J was trimmed by 2 bases and V by 0 bases; bases with no gene match: 0. The CDR3 loop spans 14 amino acids. CDR3: CATSRETGNYGYTF. The CDR3 DNA follows: TGTGCCACCAGCAGAGAGACAGGGAACTATGGCTACACCTTC.

The gene calls are TRBV20-1 and TRBJ2-1; perhaps TRBD1 as D (6 bases). Trimming took off 0 bases at V and 15 bases at J, with 15 bases between the two ends. CDR1 and CDR2 (germline): DFQATT, SNEGSKA (reference sequence). The CDR3 runs 12 residues. CDR3 DNA sequence: TGCAGTGCTAGAGATATAGCCTTAGGGGGGTTCTTC. It encodes CSARDIALGGFF.

The chain joins TRBV28 to TRBJ2-1, with TRBD1 matching 7 bases. The germline V gene has CDR1 MDHEN and CDR2 SYDVKM. The CDR3 is 11 amino acids. The ends lost 4 bases at V and 15 bases at J; junction bases unmatched: 6. This CDR3 reads CASSSRTGLFF. The CDR3 DNA reads as TGTGCCAGCAGTTCCCGGACAGGTCTGTTCTTC.